This TCR beta chain emerged from a study of PD-L1 blockade in urothelial cancer. Study as a whole: Intravenous atezolizumab, 1,200 mg every 3 weeks, was begun by patients around 2014.

TCRdb keeps only in-frame clones here, not all; method: immunoSEQ multiplex PCR. The sample contains some 2,000 clones, around two fifths of which appear only once. This clone was seen only a few times. V lost 2 bases and J 3 bases, leaving 22 bases between the germline ends. The CDR3 extends over 19 amino acids. The material was tumor tissue, obtained before atezolizumab (anti-PD-L1) treatment. This sequence was found in a man aged 55 to 70 with urothelial cancer. The chain employs TRBV23-1 and TRBJ2-2; weak D call: TRBD2 (6 bases). TRBV23-1 falls under the ORF class, with uncertain function. The CDR3 loop reads CASSQHRKSGVKYTGELFF. Here the CDR3 DNA reads TGCGCCAGCAGTCAACACAGGAAGTCGGGGGTCAAATACACCGGGGAGCTGTTTTTT.